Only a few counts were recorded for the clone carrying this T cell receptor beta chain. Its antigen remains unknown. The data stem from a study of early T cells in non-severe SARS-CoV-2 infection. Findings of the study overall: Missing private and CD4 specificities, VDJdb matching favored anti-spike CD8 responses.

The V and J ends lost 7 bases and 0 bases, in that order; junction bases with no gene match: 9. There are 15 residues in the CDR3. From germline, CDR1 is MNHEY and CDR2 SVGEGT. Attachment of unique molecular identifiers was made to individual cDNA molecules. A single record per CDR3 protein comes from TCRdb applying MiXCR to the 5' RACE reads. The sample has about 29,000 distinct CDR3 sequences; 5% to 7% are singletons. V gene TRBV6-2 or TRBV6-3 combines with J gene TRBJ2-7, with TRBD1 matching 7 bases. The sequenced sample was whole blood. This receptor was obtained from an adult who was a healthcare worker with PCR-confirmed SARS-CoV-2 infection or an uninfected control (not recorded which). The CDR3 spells CASTPWGTDSYEQYF. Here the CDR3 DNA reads TGTGCCAGCACTCCATGGGGGACAGACTCCTACGAGCAGTACTTC.